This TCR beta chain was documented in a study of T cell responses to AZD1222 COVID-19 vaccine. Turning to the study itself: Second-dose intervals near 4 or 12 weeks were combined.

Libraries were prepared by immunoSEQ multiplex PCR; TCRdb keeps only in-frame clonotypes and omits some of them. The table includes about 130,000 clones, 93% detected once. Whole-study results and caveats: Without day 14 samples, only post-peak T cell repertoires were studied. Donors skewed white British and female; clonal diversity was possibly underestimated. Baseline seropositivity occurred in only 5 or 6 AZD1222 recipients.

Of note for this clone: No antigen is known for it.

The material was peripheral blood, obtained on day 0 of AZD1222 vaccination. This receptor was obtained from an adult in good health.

The CDR3: CASSLQGRDQPQHF. The CDR3 DNA is TGTGCCAGTAGTTTACAGGGGCGGGATCAGCCCCAGCATTTT. This sequence joins TRBV19 and TRBJ1-5; 7 bases are shared with TRBD1. V dropped 5 bases and J dropped 5; count of bases not matched to a gene: 6. In germline, CDR1 is LNHDA, CDR2 SQIVND (reference sequence). The CDR3 totals 14 residues. The whole variable domain, remainder taken from reference TRBV19 and TRBJ1-5, is DGGITQSPKYLFRKEGQNVTLSCEQNLNHDAMYWYRQDPGQGLRLIYYSQIVNDFQKGDIAEGYSVSREKKESFPLTVTSAQKNPTAFYLCASSLQGRDQPQHFGDGTRLSIL.